This TCR beta chain was recovered during a study of OX40 agonist ivuxolimab in advanced cancers. The CDR3 loop spans 14 amino acids. The germline V gene has CDR1 SQVTM and CDR2 ANQGSEA. The germline V and J ends were trimmed by 6 bases and 1 base, with 12 bases remaining between them. Repertoires were generated with immunoSEQ multiplex PCR, while TCRdb's copy carries only in-frame clones and drops some. The table includes tens of thousands of clones, around 90% detected once. The sequence was collected from an adult with an advanced solid tumor such as melanoma, head and neck, liver or kidney cancer. Sequencing used CD4+ or CD8+ T cells sorted from blood, obtained in a trial of the OX40 agonist ivuxolimab. The rearrangement links TRBV29-1 to TRBJ2-2, with D perhaps being TRBD1 or TRBD2 (5 bases each). The CDR3 region has the DNA TGCAGCGTAGGGACCAGCGGGAACACCGGGGAGCTGTTTTTT. This translates into CSVGTSGNTGELFF.